Below, one T cell receptor (beta chain) is given with its context. The data stem from a study of OX40 agonist ivuxolimab in advanced cancers. Method: immunoSEQ multiplex PCR; TCRdb's copy keeps in-frame clones and lacks some. The sample has tens of thousands of clones, around 93% seen once; the top ten hold more than 9.5%. The germline gives CDR1 LGHNA, CDR2 YNFKEQ. This CDR3 region has 15 residues. Trimming took off 0 bases at V and 8 bases at J, with 13 bases between the two ends. Material: CD4+ or CD8+ T cells sorted from blood, obtained in a trial of the OX40 agonist ivuxolimab. This receptor was obtained from an adult with an advanced solid tumor such as melanoma, head and neck, liver or kidney cancer. V gene TRBV4-2 combines with J gene TRBJ1-4; D is unclear. CDR3 region: CASSQESLPGEKLFF. The CDR3, as DNA: TGTGCCAGCAGCCAAGAAAGCCTTCCGGGAGAAAAACTGTTTTTT.